The present TCR beta chain was sequenced within a study of T and B cells in COVID-19 patients. Study-level background: COVID-19 patients gave peripheral blood either during active infection or after recovery. The study, taken as a whole, reports: Early severe-case samples and blood from mildly ill patients during symptoms were in short supply. Clonality of TRB repertoires was high in active COVID-19; recovery brought above-healthy diversity and richness.

Blood genomic DNA input for TRB amplification was about 250-550 ng. BIOMED2 TRB-A/B primer pools were used in multiplex TRB PCR. TCRdb passed the multiplex PCR reads through MiXCR, listing each CDR3 protein once. The table has several thousand distinct CDR3 sequences, 27% seen once. As to this clonotype: What it binds is unknown.

The CDR3 has 16 amino acids. Germline-derived CDR1 and CDR2 are SGHVS and FNYEAQ. V lost 8 bases and J lost 1, with 20 bases in between. The clonotype was recovered from a human donor with active COVID-19. The donor label of this sample is uncertain. The source material was blood. The chain is built from TRBV7-6 and TRBJ1-1, with a weak D call TRBD1 (6 bases). This CDR3 is CASAPEGGGTNTEAFF. The CDR3 DNA is TGTGCCAGCGCCCCAGAGGGGGGGGGAACGAACACTGAAGCTTTCTTT.